These T cell receptor beta chains were read from a single sample in a study of OX40 agonist ivuxolimab in advanced cancers. Data came from immunoSEQ multiplex PCR; TCRdb stores just in-frame clones and leaves some out. The sample shows approximately 41,000 clones, 80% to 90% of them seen only once. The source was CD4+ or CD8+ T cells sorted from blood, collected in a trial of the OX40 agonist ivuxolimab. Receptor source: an adult with an advanced solid tumor such as melanoma, head and neck, liver or kidney cancer. CDR3s include the opening cysteine and the closing phenylalanine or tryptophan. The D gene is left open where the match is weak. Where a row states a size, it is once, few, many or the class of an expanded clone; other rows omit it.

V gene	D gene	J gene	clone size	CDR3 protein	CDR3 DNA
TRBV6-6	.	TRBJ2-7	.	CASSDWIGGEQYF	TGTGCCAGCAGTGACTGGATAGGTGGCGAGCAGTACTTC
TRBV27	TRBD1	TRBJ1-4	.	CASSLWQGGEKLFF	TGTGCCAGCAGTTTATGGCAGGGGGGTGAAAAACTGTTTTTT
TRBV4-3	TRBD1	TRBJ2-7	.	CASSQDGTGGGEQYF	TGCGCCAGCAGCCAAGATGGGACAGGGGGAGGCGAGCAGTACTTC
TRBV28	.	TRBJ2-1	.	CATTPPSYNEQFF	TGTGCCACTACACCCCCGTCCTACAATGAGCAGTTCTTC
TRBV10-2	.	TRBJ1-5	once	CASGEGFNQPQHF	TGCGCCAGCGGGGAGGGTTTCAATCAGCCCCAGCATTTT
TRBV7-2	.	TRBJ2-7	.	CASSLTYEQYF	TGTGCCAGCAGCTTAACCTACGAGCAGTACTTC
TRBV27	.	TRBJ2-7	.	CASSLNGGNYEQYF	TGTGCCAGCAGCCTGAACGGGGGAAACTACGAGCAGTACTTC
TRBV5-5	TRBD1	TRBJ1-1	.	CASSYQGATEAFF	TGTGCCAGCAGCTATCAGGGGGCAACTGAAGCTTTCTTT
TRBV10-1	.	TRBJ2-4	.	CASSESAIGDGAKNIQYF	TGCGCCAGCAGTGAGTCGGCAATTGGGGATGGCGCCAAAAACATTCAGTACTTC
TRBV4-2	.	TRBJ1-5	.	CASSQGYREVDQPQHF	TGTGCCAGCAGCCAAGGCTACAGGGAGGTCGATCAGCCCCAGCATTTT
TRBV4-3	.	TRBJ1-4	.	CASSQQGNEKLFF	TGCGCCAGCAGCCAACAGGGTAATGAAAAACTGTTTTTT
TRBV19	TRBD1	TRBJ1-6	medium-sized	CASSPSTGVLSPLHF	TGTGCCAGTAGTCCGTCAACAGGGGTCCTTTCACCCCTCCACTTT
TRBV5-4	.	TRBJ2-5	.	CASSLVGGPGETQYF	TGTGCCAGCAGCTTAGTAGGGGGGCCAGGGGAGACCCAGTACTTC
TRBV5-4	.	TRBJ2-7	.	CASSFRDGFYEQYF	TGTGCCAGCAGCTTCCGGGACGGATTCTACGAGCAGTACTTC
TRBV6-5	.	TRBJ1-3	.	CASSSLYKGVDTIYF	TGTGCCAGCAGTTCCCTATACAAGGGCGTCGACACCATATATTTT
TRBV28	.	TRBJ1-1	.	CASSFARGYFF	TGTGCCAGCAGTTTCGCCAGGGGATATTTCTTT
TRBV4-1	.	TRBJ2-2	.	CASSQFLATGELFF	TGCGCCAGCAGCCAATTTCTAGCGACCGGGGAGCTGTTTTTT
TRBV6-5	TRBD2	TRBJ2-7	.	CASSQLAGGNYEQYF	TGTGCCAGCAGCCAACTAGCGGGGGGCAATTACGAGCAGTACTTC
TRBV4-2	.	TRBJ1-2	.	CASSQGGQLYGYTF	TGTGCCAGCAGCCAAGGAGGGCAGCTCTATGGCTACACCTTC
TRBV19	.	TRBJ1-2	.	CASSILQANYGYTF	TGTGCCAGTAGTATCCTCCAGGCTAACTATGGCTACACCTTC
TRBV5-5	.	TRBJ1-4	.	CASSLGVAGDEKLFF	TGTGCCAGCAGCTTGGGGGTTGCAGGGGATGAAAAACTGTTTTTT
TRBV7-9	TRBD1	TRBJ2-3	.	CASSRGQGLTDTQYF	TGTGCCAGCAGCCGTGGACAGGGCCTCACAGATACGCAGTATTTT
TRBV30	.	TRBJ2-7	.	CAWRAGQSSYEQYF	TGTGCCTGGAGGGCAGGGCAGAGCTCCTACGAGCAGTACTTC
TRBV5-6	.	TRBJ2-2	.	CASSPRRGELFF	TGTGCCAGCAGCCCTCGGAGGGGGGAGCTGTTTTTT
TRBV4-3	TRBD1	TRBJ1-1	.	CASSQGLQGPMNTEAFF	TGCGCCAGCAGCCAAGGACTACAGGGGCCTATGAACACTGAAGCTTTCTTT
TRBV5-6	TRBD1	TRBJ2-2	.	CASSLTGGILTGELFF	TGTGCCAGCAGCTTGACAGGGGGTATTTTGACCGGGGAGCTGTTTTTT
TRBV28	.	TRBJ1-4	.	CASLREKGEKLFF	TGTGCCAGCCTCCGGGAAAAGGGCGAAAAACTGTTTTTT
TRBV14	.	TRBJ2-7	.	CASSQELFPGSYEQYF	TGTGCCAGCAGCCAAGAATTATTCCCGGGCTCCTACGAGCAGTACTTC
TRBV7-9	TRBD2	TRBJ2-3	.	CASSGLAGMSTDTQYF	TGTGCCAGCAGCGGACTAGCGGGGATGAGCACAGATACGCAGTATTTT
TRBV7-9	TRBD2	TRBJ2-3	once	CASSLASGGSTDTQYF	TGTGCCAGCAGCTTAGCTAGCGGGGGGAGCACAGATACGCAGTATTTT
TRBV4-1	.	TRBJ2-7	.	CASSVVGGNEQYF	TGCGCCAGCAGCGTTGTCGGGGGAAACGAGCAGTACTTC
TRBV10-3	TRBD2	TRBJ2-7	.	CAISDPGGHEQYF	TGTGCCATCAGTGACCCGGGAGGCCACGAGCAGTACTTC
TRBV5-4	.	TRBJ2-7	.	CASSLRGGPVGEQYF	TGTGCCAGCAGCTTGAGAGGGGGACCTGTCGGCGAGCAGTACTTC
TRBV5-1	TRBD2	TRBJ2-3	.	CASHLQGLEFPDTQYF	TGCGCCAGCCACCTCCAGGGACTAGAGTTCCCAGATACGCAGTATTTT
TRBV7-9	TRBD1	TRBJ2-5	.	CASSQLTGEDETQYF	TGTGCCAGCAGCCAACTGACAGGGGAAGATGAGACCCAGTACTTC
TRBV4-1	TRBD1	TRBJ2-7	medium-sized	CASSQDVTTGVTYEQYF	TGCGCCAGCAGCCAAGACGTCACGACAGGGGTAACCTACGAGCAGTACTTC
TRBV25-1	.	TRBJ2-1	.	CASSESSIYNEQFF	TGTGCCAGCAGTGAATCAAGTATATACAATGAGCAGTTCTTC
TRBV13	TRBD1	TRBJ1-2	.	CASSPGTAINYGYTF	TGTGCCAGCAGCCCCGGGACAGCTATTAACTATGGCTACACCTTC
TRBV29-1	.	TRBJ1-3	.	CSVPSYSGNTIYF	TGCAGCGTTCCGTCATACTCTGGAAACACCATATATTTT
TRBV9	TRBD2	TRBJ2-3	.	CASSVTGGGATDTQYF	TGTGCCAGCAGCGTGACGGGCGGGGGGGCCACGGATACGCAGTATTTT
TRBV29-1	.	TRBJ2-7	.	CSVVTPSSYEQYF	TGCAGCGTTGTTACCCCTAGCTCCTACGAGCAGTACTTC
TRBV28	.	TRBJ2-1	.	CASSPQGAGAHNEQFF	TGTGCCAGCAGTCCCCAAGGGGCGGGGGCCCACAATGAGCAGTTCTTC
TRBV7-8	.	TRBJ2-7	.	CASSLRRSSYEQYF	TGTGCCAGCAGCTTACGACGGAGCTCCTACGAGCAGTACTTC
TRBV30	TRBD1	TRBJ2-7	.	CAWSDFLQGVSYEQYF	TGTGCCTGGAGTGATTTTCTCCAGGGGGTTTCCTACGAGCAGTACTTC
TRBV9	.	TRBJ2-6	.	CASSPWTVNSGANVLTF	TGTGCCAGCAGCCCCTGGACGGTGAACTCTGGGGCCAACGTCCTGACTTTC
TRBV2	.	TRBJ1-2	.	CASSGSGYGYTF	TGTGCCAGCTCGGGAAGCGGCTATGGCTACACCTTC
TRBV7-2	TRBD1	TRBJ2-7	once	CASSPGTGVSYEQYF	TGTGCCAGCAGCCCGGGGACAGGAGTTTCCTACGAGCAGTACTTC
TRBV4-3	.	TRBJ1-2	.	CASSQDRGNYGYTF	TGCGCCAGCAGCCAAGATAGGGGAAACTATGGCTACACCTTC
TRBV15	.	TRBJ1-5	.	CATSRPGLGQPQHF	TGTGCCACCAGCAGACCGGGACTCGGTCAGCCCCAGCATTTT
TRBV30	.	TRBJ1-1	.	CAWSVGNTEAFF	TGTGCCTGGAGCGTGGGCAACACTGAAGCTTTCTTT
TRBV6-1	.	TRBJ1-1	once	CASSEARMGRTEAFF	TGTGCCAGCAGTGAAGCGCGTATGGGCCGGACTGAAGCTTTCTTT
TRBV28	.	TRBJ1-5	.	CASIDVGGQPQHF	TGTGCCAGTATTGATGTGGGTGGTCAGCCCCAGCATTTT
TRBV5-1	.	TRBJ2-7	.	CASSLGGGGEQYF	TGCGCCAGCAGCTTAGGAGGGGGTGGAGAGCAGTACTTC
TRBV7-2	.	TRBJ2-7	.	CASSLEWRGASYEQYF	TGTGCCAGCAGCTTAGAGTGGAGGGGTGCCTCCTACGAGCAGTACTTC
TRBV7-8	TRBD1	TRBJ2-7	.	CASSLLGQAYEQYF	TGTGCCAGCAGCTTATTGGGACAGGCCTACGAGCAGTACTTC
TRBV5-1	.	TRBJ1-1	.	CASSLAGSYTEAFF	TGCGCCAGCAGCTTGGCAGGGTCCTACACTGAAGCTTTCTTT
TRBV28	.	TRBJ1-6	.	CASSLPGPGPRLSPLHF	TGTGCCAGCAGTCTCCCAGGACCGGGACCGCGTCTTTCACCCCTCCACTTT